The 5 T cell receptor beta chains below were found in one sample sequenced in a study of graft-versus-host responses after intestinal transplantation. Antigen specificity for these receptors is unknown. The protocol was immunoSEQ multiplex PCR, while the TCRdb copy is restricted to in-frame clones and leaves out a portion. The table includes 100,000 or so clones, 80% to 95% detected once. Material: unstimulated CD4+ T cells sorted from spleen or lymph node cells, obtained before intestinal transplant. The source is a human donor who received an intestinal transplant.

The V and J genes are TRBV4-2 and TRBJ1-4, with 10 bases lining up with TRBD1. Germline loops: CDR1 LGHNA, CDR2 YNFKEQ. The CDR3 is 16 residues long. Losses at the gene ends were 6 bases for V and 2 bases for J; bases not matched to a gene: 6. The CDR3 region is CASSRTGGFTNEKLFF. In DNA, the CDR3 is TGTGCCAGCAGTCGGACAGGGGGTTTTACTAATGAAAAACTGTTTTTT.

V is TRBV11-1 and J is TRBJ1-5; D unresolved. V lost 5 bases, J lost 0 bases, and 11 bases lay in between. CDR3 length: 15 residues. The germline V gene encodes CDR1 SGHAT and CDR2 FQDESV (reference sequence). CDR3 sequence (DNA): TGTGCCAGCAGCGCGACACCAGATAGCAATCAGCCCCAGCATTTT. Translating it yields CASSATPDSNQPQHF.

The V and J genes are TRBV21-1 and TRBJ1-1; the table assigns TRBD1, which was not confirmed against the DNA. TRBV21-1 has pseudogene status. The CDR3 extends over 16 amino acids. The CDR3 sequence: CASSKEKTSSNTEAFF. The CDR3, as DNA: TGTGCCAGCAGCAAAGAGAAGACATCATCTAACACTGAAGCTTTCTTT.

This chain uses TRBV29-1 with TRBJ1-3, with D maybe TRBD1 (5 bases). The CDR3 is 17 residues long. V lost 2 bases to trimming and J lost 5 bases, with 22 bases between them. Germline V lookup: CDR1 SQVTM, CDR2 ANQGSEA. CDR3 DNA: TGCAGCGTTGAAATTTTGGTAGTAGGGGTTTGCAGAAACACCATATATTTT. This gives the protein CSVEILVVGVCRNTIYF.

The J gene is TRBJ1-1, the V gene TRBV29-1, with no clear D. The CDR3 loop spans 13 amino acids. Germline V gene lookup returns CDR1 SQVTM and CDR2 ANQGSEA. Trimming removed 4 bases from V and 3 bases from J, with 12 bases in between. The CDR3 DNA reads as TGCAGCGTTGTTTTACAGCCCTACACTGAAGCTTTCTTT. Translated, it gives CSVVLQPYTEAFF.